This is a list of T cell receptor beta chains from one sample in a study of vaccination effects on CD4 cells after COVID-19. Some clones are missing from TCRdb's copy, which holds only in-frame ones; the method was immunoSEQ multiplex PCR. The sample holds about 55,000 clones, roughly 76% seen once. No cognate antigen is known for these TCRs. Sequences were derived from CD4+ T cells from PBMCs cultured with SARS-CoV-2 spike peptides, sampled before COVID-19 vaccination. The receptors originated from a human donor who received a COVID-19 vaccine. Both conserved end residues are part of each CDR3. Fields, in order: J gene, clone size, D gene, V gene, CDR3 DNA, CDR3 protein. The D gene is left open where the match is weak. Clone size is given for some rows only: seen once, a few or many times, or a class if the clone is expanded.

TRBJ2-7 | - | TRBD2 | TRBV7-2 | TGTGCCAGCAGCTTCTCGGCGGGGGGGGTCGACGAGCAGTACTTC | CASSFSAGGVDEQYF
TRBJ2-1 | once | TRBD2 | TRBV7-2 | TGTGCCAGCAGCCCTTGGACTAGCGGGAGGGCCGTGGACAATGAGCAGTTCTTC | CASSPWTSGRAVDNEQFF
TRBJ1-4 | - | - | TRBV19 | TGTGCCAGTCGCACTCCGGGACGGGGGGACGAAAAACTGTTTTTT | CASRTPGRGDEKLFF
TRBJ2-3 | - | TRBD1 | TRBV19 | TGTGCCAGTGAGGACAGGCGGCTGCTGGATACGCAGTATTTT | CASEDRRLLDTQYF
TRBJ2-1 | few | TRBD1 | TRBV9 | TGTGCCTCATCTCTTTCGGGACAGTACAATGAGCAGTTCTTC | CASSLSGQYNEQFF
TRBJ2-3 | - | - | TRBV27 | TGTGCCAGCAGTTTATTCTGGGGGCCAGATACGCAGTATTTT | CASSLFWGPDTQYF
TRBJ1-2 | - | - | TRBV6-5 | TGTGCCAGCAACGACCTCTATGGCTACACCTTC | CASNDLYGYTF
TRBJ1-5 | - | - | TRBV7-2 | TGTGCCAGCAGCCGCGACAGACAAAGCAATCAGCCCCAGCATTTT | CASSRDRQSNQPQHF
TRBJ2-7 | - | - | TRBV25-1 | TGTGCCAGCAGCACCCAAGGGTACTCCTACGAGCAGTACTTC | CASSTQGYSYEQYF
TRBJ1-4 | few | - | TRBV6-5 | TGTGCCAGCAGTAGGGGACAAACAACTAATGAAAAACTGTTTTTT | CASSRGQTTNEKLFF
TRBJ1-1 | - | - | TRBV5-8 | TGTGCCAGCAGTTTTGGGGAGACTGAAGCTTTCTTT | CASSFGETEAFF
TRBJ2-7 | - | - | TRBV2 | TGTGCCAGCAGTGAAAAGGTGGCGGGTCTGGATCGCGAGCAGTACTTC | CASSEKVAGLDREQYF
TRBJ2-3 | - | TRBD1 | TRBV7-3 | TGTGCCAGCAGCCCCCTAAGGGCAGGGGGTACGCAGTATTTT | CASSPLRAGGTQYF
TRBJ1-3 | - | TRBD1 | TRBV7-2 | TGTGCCAGCAGACAGGGGACGGGAAACACCATATATTTT | CASRQGTGNTIYF
TRBJ2-2 | - | - | TRBV9 | TGTGCCAGCAGCGCCACTGTCCAGGCGGCGGGACCCCAGACCGGGGAGCTGTTTTTT | CASSATVQAAGPQTGELFF
TRBJ2-1 | - | - | TRBV30 | TGTGCCTGGAGTCAGCGGTACAATGAGCAGTTCTTC | CAWSQRYNEQFF
TRBJ2-3 | - | TRBD2 | TRBV7-9 | TGTGCCAGCAGCACCGGGACTAGCGGGGGGGTTTCTAGCACAGATACGCAGTATTTT | CASSTGTSGGVSSTDTQYF
TRBJ2-1 | - | TRBD2 | TRBV19 | TGTGCCAGTAGTATAAACGGGGGGGGGTTCGATGAGCAGTTCTTC | CASSINGGGFDEQFF
TRBJ2-1 | - | TRBD2 | TRBV29-1 | TGCAGCGTTGGCCCGGGACTACGCTCCTACAATGAGCAGTTCTTC | CSVGPGLRSYNEQFF
TRBJ1-5 | few | - | TRBV5-6 | TGTGCCAGCAGCTTGGACAGAGGTCAGCCCCAGCATTTT | CASSLDRGQPQHF
TRBJ1-2 | - | - | TRBV7-2 | TGTGCCAGCAGCTTAGAGAACTATGGCTACACCTTC | CASSLENYGYTF
TRBJ1-2 | few | TRBD1 | TRBV14 | TGTGCCAGCAGCCGCCTGACAGGGGCGGGGGGCTACACCTTC | CASSRLTGAGGYTF
TRBJ1-2 | - | TRBD1 | TRBV6-4 | TGTGCCAGCAGTGACGGCACAGGGGGTTTAAGGGGCTACACCTTC | CASSDGTGGLRGYTF
TRBJ2-2 | - | TRBD1 | TRBV5-1 | TGCGCCAGCAGCTTTCGATTACGGGACAGTCCCACCGGGGAGCTGTTTTTT | CASSFRLRDSPTGELFF
TRBJ2-3 | once | - | TRBV12-3/TRBV12-4 | TGTGCCAGCAAGGACCACTCAAAAGATACGCAGTATTTT | CASKDHSKDTQYF
TRBJ2-1 | few | - | TRBV12-3/TRBV12-4 | TGTGCCAGCAGTTTGGGGGCGGGGGAGCAGTTCTTC | CASSLGAGEQFF
TRBJ2-5 | - | - | TRBV5-4 | TGTGCCAGCAGCCCGGCTAGGGGAGAGACCCAGTACTTC | CASSPARGETQYF
TRBJ1-3 | few | - | TRBV7-9 | TGTGCCAGCATCGACCTCGCTGGAAACACCATATATTTT | CASIDLAGNTIYF
TRBJ2-4 | - | - | TRBV6-5 | TGTGCCAGCACTCCATCAGGGGAAAACATTCAGTACTTC | CASTPSGENIQYF
TRBJ2-7 | - | TRBD2 | TRBV18 | TGTGCCAGCTCCCATTACGGGCTAGCGGGGTCCGAAAAGGCCTACGAGCAGTACTTC | CASSHYGLAGSEKAYEQYF
TRBJ1-4 | - | - | TRBV20-1 | TGCAGTGCTAGTGGAGGGCAGGGGAGCGAAAAACTGTTTTTT | CSASGGQGSEKLFF
TRBJ1-2 | - | - | TRBV15 | TGTGCCACCAGCAGAGGAGGGACGGGTTTGGGCTATGGCTACACCTTC | CATSRGGTGLGYGYTF
TRBJ2-6 | - | - | TRBV27 | TGTGCCAGCAGTTTATCGACTCTACAGAACACTGGGGCCAACGTCCTGACTTTC | CASSLSTLQNTGANVLTF
TRBJ2-2 | - | - | TRBV7-8 | TGTGCCAGTGCCGGTCAGGCCGGGGAGCTGTTTTTT | CASAGQAGELFF
TRBJ1-1 | - | - | TRBV7-9 | TGTGCCAGCAGCTTGAGTATAGAGGGGCAAGCTTTCTTT | CASSLSIEGQAFF
TRBJ1-1 | - | - | TRBV2 | TGTGCCAGCAGTCCGCCGCCGGTACACCCTGAAGCTTTCTTT | CASSPPPVHPEAFF
TRBJ2-5 | - | TRBD2 | TRBV27 | TGTGCCAGCAGTCCGCGGGTAGCGGGAGGAGAGACCCAGTACTTC | CASSPRVAGGETQYF
TRBJ2-5 | - | - | TRBV7-7 | TGTGCTAGCAGCCTAGAGGTGAAAGAGACCCAGTACTTC | CASSLEVKETQYF
TRBJ2-4 | - | TRBD2 | TRBV5-8 | TGTGCCAGCAGCTTGCGGGGGGTGGGAGCCAAAAACATTCAGTACTTC | CASSLRGVGAKNIQYF
TRBJ2-5 | - | - | TRBV18 | TGTGCCAGCTCCCGCAACTTAGAAGAGACCCAGTACTTC | CASSRNLEETQYF
TRBJ2-3 | - | TRBD2 | TRBV6-5 | TGTGCCAGCGGGACTAGCGGGGGGACCCTGTCTACGCAGTATTTT | CASGTSGGTLSTQYF
TRBJ1-5 | - | - | TRBV19 | TGTGCCAGTAGCTTACAGGCAGGTCGTAGCAATCAGCCCCAGCATTTT | CASSLQAGRSNQPQHF
TRBJ1-5 | - | - | TRBV29-1 | TGCAGCGTTCTATCCAGCCCTTCGGGCAATCAGCCCCAGCATTTT | CSVLSSPSGNQPQHF
TRBJ2-1 | once | TRBD2 | TRBV7-9 | TGTGCCAGCAGCTCCCCCCGGCTAGCGGGAGGTGTATGGAATGAGCAGTTCTTC | CASSSPRLAGGVWNEQFF
TRBJ2-5 | - | TRBD2 | TRBV9 | TGTGCCAGCAGCCGGCGGGAGGAGCAAGAGACCCAGTACTTC | CASSRREEQETQYF
TRBJ2-2 | - | TRBD1 | TRBV11-3 | TGTGCCAGCAGCTTCAAACCCCGCCGGGACAGGGACCACACCGGGGAGCTGTTTTTT | CASSFKPRRDRDHTGELFF
TRBJ1-5 | - | - | TRBV5-1 | TGCGCCAGCAGTTGGACTGGCAATCAGCCCCAGCATTTT | CASSWTGNQPQHF
TRBJ1-1 | - | - | TRBV28 | TGTGCCAGCACCCGATTAAGGGGGAAAGCTTTCTTT | CASTRLRGKAFF
TRBJ1-1 | few | TRBD1 | TRBV7-9 | TGTGCCAGCAGCTATGTAACAGGGGCTGGAACTGAAGCTTTCTTT | CASSYVTGAGTEAFF